The T cell receptor (beta chain) described here comes from a study of blood T cells in healthy people across ages (dated by TCRdb to the mid-2010s). A note on the overall study: In model experiments, template switching captured roughly one uniquely barcoded TCR beta cDNA molecule for every two T cells. To avoid experimental bias, donors of different ages were distributed randomly across sequencing lanes. For two donors (one aged 18 to 30 and one aged 80 or older), the study analyzed two additional independent replicas of 1 million unique cDNA reads from the same blood draw. The study measured age-related changes in TCR beta repertoire diversity using deep sequencing normalized with unique cDNA molecular identifiers. The donors were split into four age groups: young (average 16 years), middle-aged (39), aged (62) and long-lived (roughly 80). Overall study results and their limits: Donor CMV infection status was unknown, potentially confounding age-related changes in expanded clonotypes. Total diversity estimates from one million sequenced T cells were considered lower bounds and underestimates. Compared with the aged group, the long-lived group had more naive CD4+ T cells, fewer expanded clones and increased TCR diversity, a pattern suggesting age selection. Bulk unsorted PBMC profiling prevented conclusive comparison of naive and antigen-experienced compartments. There was a strong correlation between observed TCR beta diversity and the percentage of naive T cells measured by flow cytometry. As age increased, observed TCR beta diversity per million T cells dropped in a roughly linear way, and a significant reduction was already evident by age around 41.

Comment on this clonotype: The antigen it binds to is not known. There are no base qualities to consult, and no much larger clone falls within one base.

To prepare the library, 5' RACE was applied. Sequenced using an Illumina HiSeq 2500. The second PCR ran for about 7 to 11 cycles and used a J-beta primer mix along with a sample-barcoded 5' primer. A template-switch 5' adaptor carrying 12 random nucleotides introduced a unique molecular identifier onto each TCR beta cDNA molecule. At least 2.5 million CDR3-containing paired-end reads were obtained from each sample. First-strand cDNA synthesis was performed from all RNA using the Mint cDNA synthesis kit, with priming by a TRBC-specific oligonucleotide. All cDNA was treated with uracil-DNA glycosylase and then went through a first 18-cycle PCR with the universal primers M1SS and BC2_uni_R. As for how the authors treated the data: For normalization, 1 million high-quality reads were randomly selected from each sample, with every read carrying a distinct molecular identifier. Reads with shared molecular identifiers were discarded instead of being binned into consensus sequences. MiTCR, set to a Q25 quality threshold and the strictest error-elimination algorithm, was used for CDR3 identification, clonotype clustering and error correction. A nonparametric unseen species model using Euler transformation provided a lower-bound estimate of total TCR beta diversity. The raw public reads went through TCRdb reprocessing: fastp at Q25, MiXCR clone calling, in-frame beta chains kept. Identical CDR3 proteins give one entry, which carries the most common genes and DNA. TCRdb's processing, not the authors', yielded these V and J calls. The sample table records about 1.1 million distinct CDR3 sequences; 35% to 40% of these occur just once. The ten biggest clones cover about an eighth of the sample.

V is pruned by 4 bases and J by 8 bases, leaving 6 bases of the junction without a gene match. Reading the germline V gene gives CDR1 MNHEY and CDR2 SVGAGI. Measured from the cysteine to the phenylalanine, the CDR3 is 14 residues long. Solely the CDR3 DNA is kept, with 42 bases framed from the first base. The donors were under 40 Caucasian individuals from Russia, aged roughly 6 to 90 years, who were systemically healthy. Approximately 10 milliliters of peripheral blood were collected from each donor into EDTA-treated Vacutainer tubes. Ficoll-Paque density-gradient centrifugation was used to isolate PBMCs, with at least 7 million per sample. Trizol reagent was used to extract total RNA from PBMCs, with at least 5 micrograms per sample. For every donor, an aliquot of PBMCs went through flow cytometry to measure the percentages of naive CD45RAhigh/CD27high T cells.

This receptor was taken from a man between 18 and 35 years old in good health. Sample: blood. The chain is assembled from TRBV6-5 and TRBJ2-2, with TRBD2 matching 8 junction bases. The CDR3 in this case is CASSSRGGHGELFF. The sequence in DNA is TGTGCCAGCAGTTCCCGGGGGGGGCATGGGGAGCTGTTTTTT.